This T cell receptor beta chain was recorded in a study of post-analysis software for immune sequencing data. Study-wide results and limits: TRBV5-6, TRBV5-1 and TRBV20-1 were among four or five TRBV segments more frequent in patients than controls.

The CDR3 covers 16 residues. Germline CDR1 reads SGHKS; CDR2 reads YYEKEE (reference sequence). The V end lost 2 bases, the J end lost 0 bases, and 12 bases lay between the germline ends. Prepared TCR beta cDNA libraries contained unique molecular identifiers. Via MiXCR, TCRdb re-called the PCR reads, giving one row per CDR3 protein. The sample lists roughly 410,000 distinct CDR3 sequences; roughly 35% were seen once. Comments on this clonotype: Antigen: not known.

This chain links TRBV5-5 with TRBJ2-1, with D hard to call. The receptor was isolated from a girl aged 10 to 17 with multiple sclerosis. Sample: blood. The chain's CDR3 is CASSFFGGSSYNEQFF. CDR3 sequence (DNA): TGTGCCAGCAGCTTCTTTGGCGGTAGCTCCTACAATGAGCAGTTCTTC.